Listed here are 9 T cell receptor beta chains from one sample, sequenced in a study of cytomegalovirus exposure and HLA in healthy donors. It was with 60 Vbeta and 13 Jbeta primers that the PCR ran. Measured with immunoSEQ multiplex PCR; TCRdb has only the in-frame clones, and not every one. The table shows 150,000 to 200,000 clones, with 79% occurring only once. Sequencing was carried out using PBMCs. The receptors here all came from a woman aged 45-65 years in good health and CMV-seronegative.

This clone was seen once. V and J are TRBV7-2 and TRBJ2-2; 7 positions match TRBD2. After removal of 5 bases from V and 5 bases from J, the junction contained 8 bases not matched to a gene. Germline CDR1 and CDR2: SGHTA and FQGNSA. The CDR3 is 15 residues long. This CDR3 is CASSTGLGLTGELFF. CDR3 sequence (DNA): TGTGCCAGCAGCACAGGACTAGGTTTAACCGGGGAGCTGTTTTTT.

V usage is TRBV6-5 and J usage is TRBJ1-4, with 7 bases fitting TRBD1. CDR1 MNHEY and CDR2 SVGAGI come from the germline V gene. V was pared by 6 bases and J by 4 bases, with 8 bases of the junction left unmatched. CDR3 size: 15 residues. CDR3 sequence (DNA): TGTGCCAGCAGCTCCCCGGGACAGCTTAATGAAAAACTGTTTTTT. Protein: CASSSPGQLNEKLFF.

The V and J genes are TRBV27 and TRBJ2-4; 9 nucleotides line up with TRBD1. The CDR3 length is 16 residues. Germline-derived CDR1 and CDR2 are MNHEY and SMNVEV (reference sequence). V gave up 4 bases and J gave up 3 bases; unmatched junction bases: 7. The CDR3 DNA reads TGTGCCAGCAGTTCACGGGACAGGGAGAACAAAAACATTCAGTACTTC. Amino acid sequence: CASSSRDRENKNIQYF.

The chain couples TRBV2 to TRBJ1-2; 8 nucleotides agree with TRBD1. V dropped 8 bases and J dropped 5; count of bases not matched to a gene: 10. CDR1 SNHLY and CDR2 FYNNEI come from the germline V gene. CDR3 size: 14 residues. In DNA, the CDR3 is TGTGCCAGCGGCGCCGGGACAGGATCTTATGGCTACACCTTC. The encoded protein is CASGAGTGSYGYTF.

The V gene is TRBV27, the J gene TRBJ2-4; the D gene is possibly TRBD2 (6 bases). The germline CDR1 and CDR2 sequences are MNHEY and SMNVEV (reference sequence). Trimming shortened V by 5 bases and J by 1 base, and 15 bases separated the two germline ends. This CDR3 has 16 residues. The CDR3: CASSLTGGGAKNIQYF. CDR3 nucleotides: TGTGCCAGCAGTCTCACCGGGGGTGGGGCCAAAAACATTCAGTACTTC.

The CDR3 here is CASSPSGDYNEQFF. As DNA, the CDR3 is TGCGCCAGCAGCCCAAGCGGGGATTACAATGAGCAGTTCTTC. The chain employs TRBV5-1 and TRBJ2-1; TRBD2 matches 7 bases. The V gene end was trimmed by 4 bases and the J gene end by 4 bases; junction bases not matched to a gene: 5. CDR3 length: 14 residues. Germline V gives CDR1 SGHRS, CDR2 YFSETQ.

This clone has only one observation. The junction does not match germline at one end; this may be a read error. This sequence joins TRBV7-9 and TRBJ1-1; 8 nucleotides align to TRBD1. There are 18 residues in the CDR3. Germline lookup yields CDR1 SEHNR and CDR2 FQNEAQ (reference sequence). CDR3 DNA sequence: TGTTCCAGCAGCTTAGGGAAGGACAGGGTTGGGGTGAACACTGAAGCTTTCTTT. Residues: CSSSLGKDRVGVNTEAFF.

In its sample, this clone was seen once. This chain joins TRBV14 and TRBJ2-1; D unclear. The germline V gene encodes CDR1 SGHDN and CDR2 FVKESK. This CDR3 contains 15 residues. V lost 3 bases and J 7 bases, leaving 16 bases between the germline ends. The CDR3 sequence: CASSHGGFLRNEQFF. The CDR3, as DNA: TGTGCCAGCAGCCACGGTGGATTCCTGAGGAATGAGCAGTTCTTC.

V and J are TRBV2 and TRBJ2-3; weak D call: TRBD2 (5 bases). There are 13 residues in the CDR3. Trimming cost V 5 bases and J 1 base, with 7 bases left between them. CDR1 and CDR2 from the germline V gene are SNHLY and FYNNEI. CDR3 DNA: TGTGCCAGCAGTCTGAGGGGCACAGATACGCAGTATTTT. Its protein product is CASSLRGTDTQYF.